The next 29 T cell receptor beta chains were all read from a single sample in a study of blood T cell repertoires in COVID-19. Sequencing was performed with immunoSEQ multiplex PCR; in TCRdb, only in-frame clones are kept and a portion is missing. Of about 150,000 clones in the sample, around three quarters were seen once. Sequenced: peripheral blood. The receptors come from a man older than 75 with acute or convalescent COVID-19.

This sequence joins TRBV5-1 and TRBJ2-7; D might be TRBD1 (6 bases). The V gene lost 0 bases and the J gene lost 2 bases, with 9 bases spanning the gap. Germline CDR1 reads SGHRS; CDR2 reads YFSETQ. The CDR3 covers 14 residues. This CDR3 is CASSLETGAYEQYV. CDR3 nucleotides: TGCGCCAGCAGCTTGGAGACAGGAGCCTACGAGCAGTACGTC.

This rearrangement joins TRBV11-3 to TRBJ2-7, with TRBD2 as a possible D gene (6 bases). Looked up from germline, CDR1 is SGHNT and CDR2 is YENEEA. Trimming pared 5 bases from V and 1 base from J, leaving 18 bases between. This CDR3 contains 16 residues. CDR3 sequence: CASSPRGRRGSYEQYF. The CDR3 coding sequence is TGTGCCAGCAGCCCCCGGGGAAGGAGGGGTTCCTACGAGCAGTACTTC. Full variable domain (rest looked up from reference TRBV11-3 and TRBJ2-7): EAGVVQSPRYKIIEKKQPVAFWCNPISGHNTLYWYLQNLGQGPELLIRYENEEAVDDSQLPKDRFSAERLKGVDSTLKIQPAELGDSAVYLCASSPRGRRGSYEQYFGPGTRLTVT.

This clone has more than one count but fewer than ten. The J gene is TRBJ1-1, the V gene TRBV19, with a weak D call TRBD1 (5 bases). CDR1 and CDR2 (germline): LNHDA, SQIVND (reference sequence). This CDR3 is built from 18 residues. Trimming removed 7 bases at V and 1 base at J, with 25 bases between. The CDR3 reads CASILGGVDSPQNTEAFF. CDR3 DNA sequence: TGTGCCAGTATCCTGGGGGGGGTCGACTCCCCACAGAACACTGAAGCTTTCTTT.

The chain joins TRBV29-1 to TRBJ2-1; TRBD1 is a possible D gene (5 bases). The CDR3 extends over 10 amino acids. Per germline, CDR1 SQVTM and CDR2 ANQGSEA. The germline V and J ends were trimmed by 4 bases and 10 bases, with 8 bases remaining between them. In DNA form, the CDR3 reads TGCAGCGTTGTTCAGGGAGAGCAGTTCTTC. This sequence encodes CSVVQGEQFF.

This sequence joins TRBV19 and TRBJ1-5; 10 nucleotides align to TRBD1. V gave up 6 bases and J gave up 6 bases; unmatched junction bases: 8. Germline V lookup: CDR1 LNHDA, CDR2 SQIVND (reference sequence). This CDR3 has 15 residues. The CDR3: CASRLNRDRGQPQHF. The DNA of the CDR3 is TGTGCCAGTAGGCTAAACCGGGACAGGGGTCAGCCCCAGCATTTT.

The V call is TRBV11-3, the J call TRBJ2-3, with 8 bases fitting TRBD2. The CDR3 has 17 residues. In germline, CDR1 is SGHNT, CDR2 YENEEA. V shed 1 base and J 4 bases; nucleotides not matched to a gene: 10. The CDR3 DNA reads TGTGCCAGCAGCTTAGGGGGACTAGGCCCTAAGGCAGATACGCAGTATTTT. It yields the protein CASSLGGLGPKADTQYF.

V usage is TRBV3-1 (or the pseudogene TRBV3-2) and J usage is TRBJ2-5; D is perhaps TRBD1 (5 bases). Per the germline V gene, CDR1 is LGHDT and CDR2 is YNNKEL (reference sequence). This CDR3 contains 17 residues. V lost 0 bases and J lost 4, with 18 bases in between. CDR3 amino acids: CASSQDLGDSRGETQYF. The DNA of the CDR3 is TGTGCCAGCAGCCAAGATCTTGGAGATAGTAGGGGAGAGACCCAGTACTTC.

This clone was picked up a small number of times. In nucleotides, the CDR3 is TGTGCCAGCAGCTTAGTGGCGCGGGGCATCCCCTCTGGGGCCAACGTCCTGACTTTC. Translated, it gives CASSLVARGIPSGANVLTF. V is TRBV11-2 and J is TRBJ2-6; D may be TRBD2 (6 bases). Between the trimmed V and J ends, which lost 1 base and 0 bases, there was a span of 16 bases. The CDR3 runs to 19 residues. Germline lookup yields CDR1 SGHAT and CDR2 FQNNGV.

The chain couples TRBV9 to TRBJ2-2; D is undetermined. The CDR3 consists of 15 residues. Germline CDR1 reads SGDLS; CDR2 reads YYNGEE. The V and J ends lost 3 bases and 2 bases respectively, with 11 bases between them. The CDR3 loop reads CASSGRVFNTGELFF. CDR3 nucleotide sequence: TGTGCCAGCAGCGGACGGGTTTTCAACACCGGGGAGCTGTTTTTT.

This clone was seen only a few times. The rearrangement uses TRBV28 and TRBJ1-2; no clear D gene. CDR3 length equals 13 residues. The germline CDR1 and CDR2 sequences are MDHEN and SYDVKM. Trimming took 9 bases from V and 0 from J, leaving 11 bases between them. DNA for the CDR3: TGTGCCAGTGCAGTATTCGCTAACTATGGCTACACCTTC. This gives the protein CASAVFANYGYTF.

The chain carries TRBV25-1 and TRBJ2-3, with D possibly matching TRBD2 (5 bases). The germline V and J ends were trimmed by 7 bases and 0 bases, with 14 bases remaining between them. The CDR3 is made up of 15 amino acids. CDR1 is MGHDK and CDR2 is SYGVNS in the germline V gene. This chain's CDR3 is CASTSAGASTDTQYF. The CDR3 DNA is TGTGCCAGCACGTCCGCGGGCGCAAGCACAGATACGCAGTATTTT.

This chain links TRBV2 with TRBJ1-2; 7 bases align to TRBD1. The V gene end was trimmed by 6 bases and the J gene end by 4 bases; junction bases not matched to a gene: 5. Germline V lookup: CDR1 SNHLY, CDR2 FYNNEI. The CDR3 extends over 13 amino acids. This CDR3 reads CASSLRTGYGYTF. DNA for the CDR3: TGTGCCAGCAGCCTTCGGACAGGCTATGGCTACACCTTC.

This chain links TRBV14 with TRBJ1-2; D remains unclear. V was clipped by 0 bases and J by 8 bases, with 10 bases between them. The germline CDR1 and CDR2 sequences are SGHDN and FVKESK. The CDR3 totals 13 residues. CDR3 protein: CASSQDIWAGYTF. The CDR3 DNA is TGTGCCAGCAGCCAAGATATTTGGGCCGGCTACACCTTC.

The DNA of the CDR3 is TGTGCCAGCAGCTCGGGATTCGTAGGTTTTTCATCGTCCAACACCATATATTTT. It codes for CASSSGFVGFSSSNTIYF. The chain carries TRBV11-3 and TRBJ1-3; D remains unclear. This CDR3 has 18 residues. The germline V gene encodes CDR1 SGHNT and CDR2 YENEEA. V was shortened by 4 bases and J by 7 bases, with 26 bases between the two germline ends.

The chain carries TRBV5-1 and TRBJ2-3, with 7 positions matching TRBD1. Trimming removed 8 bases from V and 4 bases from J; junction bases left unmatched: 7. Germline V gene lookup returns CDR1 SGHRS and CDR2 YFSETQ. This CDR3 spans 13 amino acids. Here the CDR3 reads CASGTASADTQYF. CDR3 nucleotide sequence: TGCGCCAGTGGGACAGCCAGTGCAGATACGCAGTATTTT.

The chain combines TRBV11-3 with TRBJ1-2; the match to TRBD1 covers 8 bases. Germline V gene lookup returns CDR1 SGHNT and CDR2 YENEEA. The CDR3 consists of 13 residues. V was clipped by 4 bases and J by 7 bases; unmatched bases: 5. This chain's CDR3 is CASSWGQVLGYTF. CDR3 nucleotides: TGTGCCAGCAGCTGGGGACAGGTGCTTGGCTACACCTTC. Supplemented by reference TRBV11-3 and TRBJ1-2, the full variable domain reads EAGVVQSPRYKIIEKKQPVAFWCNPISGHNTLYWYLQNLGQGPELLIRYENEEAVDDSQLPKDRFSAERLKGVDSTLKIQPAELGDSAVYLCASSWGQVLGYTFGSGTRLTVV.

The rearrangement joins TRBV7-2 to TRBJ2-1, with TRBD2 matching over 7 bases. The length of the CDR3 is 12 residues. CDR1 and CDR2 from the germline V gene are SGHTA and FQGNSA. V trimming: 5 bases; J trimming: 13 bases; junction bases outside the gene matches: 8. The CDR3: CASSQRSGGQFF. The CDR3 DNA sequence: TGTGCCAGCAGCCAGCGGTCGGGGGGACAGTTCTTC.

CDR3 sequence reads: CASSYSSGGAYEQYF. The CDR3 bases are TGTGCCAGCAGCTATAGTAGCGGGGGGGCCTACGAGCAGTACTTC. The rearrangement links TRBV27 to TRBJ2-7; 11 bases are a match to TRBD2. The junction had 6 bases not matched to a gene; V was cut back by 6 bases and J by 2 bases. In germline, CDR1 is MNHEY, CDR2 SMNVEV (reference sequence). The CDR3 consists of 15 residues.

The chain is built from TRBV6-2 or TRBV6-3 and TRBJ2-2; TRBD1 matches at 10 bases. This CDR3 region has 17 residues. Germline CDR1 and CDR2: MNHEY and SVGEGT. Germline trimming cut 0 bases from V and 3 bases from J; bases unmatched to any gene: 4. The CDR3 DNA follows: TGTGCCAGCAGTTACTCCGGGACAGGGGACCACACCGGGGAGCTGTTTTTT. Translation: CASSYSGTGDHTGELFF.

V and J are TRBV4-3 and TRBJ2-3; 9 nucleotides match TRBD2. The CDR3 has 16 amino acids. Looked up from germline, CDR1 is LGHNA and CDR2 is YSLEER. V trimming: 1 base; J trimming: 0 bases; junction bases outside the gene matches: 2. The CDR3 here is CASSQGTSVSTDTQYF. The CDR3 nucleotides read TGCGCCAGCAGCCAAGGGACTAGCGTGAGCACAGATACGCAGTATTTT.

This clone was seen a handful of times. The V and J genes are TRBV5-1 and TRBJ1-6; 10 positions agree with TRBD1. V dropped 0 bases and J dropped 9; count of bases not matched to a gene: 6. The CDR3 sequence is 16 residues long. CDR1 and CDR2 from the germline V gene are SGHRS and YFSETQ. In DNA form, the CDR3 reads TGCGCCAGCAGCTTGGCCGAAGGGGACAGGGGTTCACCCCTCCACTTT. Translation: CASSLAEGDRGSPLHF.

The chain employs TRBV11-3 and TRBJ2-5; TRBD2 agrees at 9 bases. This CDR3 contains 14 residues. J gave up 2 bases and V 4 bases, and 2 bases lay outside the gene matches. CDR1 and CDR2 from the germline V gene are SGHNT and YENEEA. The DNA for the CDR3 is TGTGCCAGCAGCTATACTAGCGGGCAAGAGACCCAGTACTTC. Protein: CASSYTSGQETQYF.

Only a few counts were recorded for this clone. The rearrangement joins TRBV3-1 (or the pseudogene TRBV3-2) to TRBJ2-1; the D gene is possibly TRBD2 (6 bases). Germline lookup yields CDR1 LGHDT and CDR2 YNNKEL (reference sequence). This CDR3 has 13 amino acids. V lost 2 bases and J lost 6, with 8 bases in between. The CDR3 DNA sequence: TGTGCCAGCAGCCAATTGCGGGGCAATGAGCAGTTCTTC. Translated, it gives CASSQLRGNEQFF.

Points on this clone: Other DNA sequences within the sample encode an identical CDR3. J is TRBJ2-1 and V is TRBV6-2 or TRBV6-3; 12 bases agree with TRBD2. The ends lost 0 bases at V and 3 bases at J; junction bases unmatched: 3. This CDR3 has 17 residues. The germline gives CDR1 MNHEY, CDR2 SVGEGT. The chain's CDR3 is CASSYSGLAGIYNEQFF. CDR3 in DNA: TGTGCCAGCAGTTACTCCGGACTAGCGGGAATCTACAATGAGCAGTTCTTC.

V usage is TRBV7-2 and J usage is TRBJ2-6, with D maybe TRBD2 (6 bases). CDR1 SGHTA and CDR2 FQGNSA come from the germline V gene. V lost 5 bases and J lost 4, with 12 bases in between. The CDR3 has 15 residues. The CDR3: CASSGGWAGANVLTF. The CDR3 DNA reads as TGTGCCAGCAGCGGGGGGTGGGCGGGGGCCAACGTCCTGACTTTC. The variable domain in full, completed from reference TRBV7-2 and TRBJ2-6, reads GAGVSQSPSNKVTEKGKDVELRCDPISGHTALYWYRQSLGQGLEFLIYFQGNSAPDKSGLPSDRFSAERTGGSVSTLTIQRTQQEDSAVYLCASSGGWAGANVLTFGAGSRLTVL.

A few counts support this clone. The CDR3, as DNA: TGTGCCAGCAGCCATCCGAGCGGGGGGGCGACTGAGCAGTACTTC. This encodes CASSHPSGGATEQYF. The chain uses TRBV3-1 (or the pseudogene TRBV3-2) and TRBJ2-7; 10 bases map to TRBD2. The V and J ends lost 3 bases and 7 bases, in that order; junction bases with no gene match: 9. CDR3 size: 15 residues. The germline V gene has CDR1 LGHDT and CDR2 YNNKEL (reference sequence).

The chain has TRBV5-1 and TRBJ2-4, with 10 bases aligning to TRBD1. Germline CDR1 reads SGHRS; CDR2 reads YFSETQ. This CDR3 has 17 amino acids. Trimming at V came to 3 bases and at J to 8 bases, leaving 14 bases not matched to a gene. This chain's CDR3 is CASSSPPGQGTKDIQYF. The CDR3 DNA reads as TGCGCCAGCAGCTCACCACCGGGACAGGGGACGAAGGACATTCAGTACTTC.

The V call is TRBV10-2, the J call TRBJ1-1; TRBD1 is a possible D gene (5 bases). Germline CDR1 WSHSY, CDR2 SAAADI. The CDR3 length is 14 residues. Trimming removed 3 bases at V and 3 bases at J, with 11 bases between. The CDR3 sequence: CASSEVGVYTEAFF. The CDR3 DNA sequence: TGCGCCAGCAGTGAAGTAGGGGTGTACACTGAAGCTTTCTTT.

Details on this clone: This sample includes further DNA sequences coding for the same CDR3. V gene TRBV3-1 (or the pseudogene TRBV3-2) combines with J gene TRBJ2-3, with TRBD2 as a possible D gene (5 bases). V lost 2 bases to trimming and J lost 2 bases, with 11 bases between them. Germline lookup yields CDR1 LGHDT and CDR2 YNNKEL (reference sequence). There are 15 residues in the CDR3. DNA of the CDR3: TGTGCCAGCAGCCAATCGGGGTACCCCACAGATACGCAGTATTTT. Protein sequence: CASSQSGYPTDTQYF.